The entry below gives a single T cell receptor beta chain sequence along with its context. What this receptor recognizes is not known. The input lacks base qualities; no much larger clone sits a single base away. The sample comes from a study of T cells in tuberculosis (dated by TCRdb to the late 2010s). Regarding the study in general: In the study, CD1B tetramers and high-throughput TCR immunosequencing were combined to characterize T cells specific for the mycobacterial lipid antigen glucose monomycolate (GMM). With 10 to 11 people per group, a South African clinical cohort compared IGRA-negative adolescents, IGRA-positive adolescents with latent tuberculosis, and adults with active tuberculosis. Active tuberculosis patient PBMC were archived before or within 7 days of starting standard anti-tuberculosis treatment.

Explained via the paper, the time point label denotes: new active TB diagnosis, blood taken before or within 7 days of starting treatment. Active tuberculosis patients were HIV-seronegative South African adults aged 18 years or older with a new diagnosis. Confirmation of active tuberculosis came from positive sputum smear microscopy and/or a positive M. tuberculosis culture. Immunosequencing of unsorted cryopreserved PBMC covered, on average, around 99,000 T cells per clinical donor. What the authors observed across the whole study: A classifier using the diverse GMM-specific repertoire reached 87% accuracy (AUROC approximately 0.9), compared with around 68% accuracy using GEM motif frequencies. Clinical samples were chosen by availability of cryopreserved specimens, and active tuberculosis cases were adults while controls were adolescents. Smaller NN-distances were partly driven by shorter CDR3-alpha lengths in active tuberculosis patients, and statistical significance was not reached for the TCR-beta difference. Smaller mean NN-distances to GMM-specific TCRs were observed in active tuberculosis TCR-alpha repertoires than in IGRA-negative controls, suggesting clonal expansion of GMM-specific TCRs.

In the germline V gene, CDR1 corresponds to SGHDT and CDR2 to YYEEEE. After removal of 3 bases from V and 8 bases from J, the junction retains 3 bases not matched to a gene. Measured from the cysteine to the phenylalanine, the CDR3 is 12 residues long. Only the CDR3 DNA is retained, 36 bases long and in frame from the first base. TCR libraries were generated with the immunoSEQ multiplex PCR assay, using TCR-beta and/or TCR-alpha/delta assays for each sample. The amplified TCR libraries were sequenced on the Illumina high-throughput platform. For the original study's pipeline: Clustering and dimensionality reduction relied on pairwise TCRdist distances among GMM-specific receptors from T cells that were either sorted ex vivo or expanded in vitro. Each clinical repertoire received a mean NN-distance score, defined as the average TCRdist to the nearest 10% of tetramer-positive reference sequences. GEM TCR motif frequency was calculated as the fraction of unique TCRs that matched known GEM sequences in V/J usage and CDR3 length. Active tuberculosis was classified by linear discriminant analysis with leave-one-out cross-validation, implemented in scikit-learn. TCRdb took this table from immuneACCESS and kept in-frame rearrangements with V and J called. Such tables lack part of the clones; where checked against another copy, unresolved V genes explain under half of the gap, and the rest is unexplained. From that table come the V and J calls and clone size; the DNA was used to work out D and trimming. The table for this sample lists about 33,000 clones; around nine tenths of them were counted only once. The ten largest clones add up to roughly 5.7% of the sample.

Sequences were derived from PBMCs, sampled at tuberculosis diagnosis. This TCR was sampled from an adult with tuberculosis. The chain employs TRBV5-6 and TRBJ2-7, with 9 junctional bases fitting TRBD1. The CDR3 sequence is CASSWDRDQQYF. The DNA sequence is TGTGCCAGCAGCTGGGACAGGGATCAGCAGTACTTC.